This record covers a single T cell receptor (beta chain). Its antigen is still unknown. The CDR3 extends 3 residues past the end of the read, so its final part is completed from the germline J gene. The data were taken from a study of T cells in women clearing cervical HPV infection. On the study more broadly: Blood came at first lesion visit for cases, post-clearance for controls.

Clones were read by immunoSEQ multiplex PCR, and TCRdb kept only the in-frame ones, dropping some. The sample table sets out about 26,000 clones. Findings and limits, study-wide: Repertoire richness, not evenness, was significantly elevated in CIN3+ cases versus controls.

The CDR3 has 13 amino acids. The V end was cut by 8 bases, the J end by 1 base, with 9 bases between. CDR1 and CDR2 from the germline V gene are LNHDA and SQIVND (reference sequence). This TCR derives from a woman between 18 and 69 years old with a cervical HPV16 infection that either progressed to CIN3+ or cleared (not recorded which). Sequencing input: blood buffy coat. This chain uses TRBV19 with TRBJ1-5; D not resolved. CDR3 DNA (partial): TGTGCCAGTTCTGGAGGGAGCAATCAGCCC. It specifies CASSGGSNQP. From start to end, the CDR3 is CASSGGSNQPQHF.